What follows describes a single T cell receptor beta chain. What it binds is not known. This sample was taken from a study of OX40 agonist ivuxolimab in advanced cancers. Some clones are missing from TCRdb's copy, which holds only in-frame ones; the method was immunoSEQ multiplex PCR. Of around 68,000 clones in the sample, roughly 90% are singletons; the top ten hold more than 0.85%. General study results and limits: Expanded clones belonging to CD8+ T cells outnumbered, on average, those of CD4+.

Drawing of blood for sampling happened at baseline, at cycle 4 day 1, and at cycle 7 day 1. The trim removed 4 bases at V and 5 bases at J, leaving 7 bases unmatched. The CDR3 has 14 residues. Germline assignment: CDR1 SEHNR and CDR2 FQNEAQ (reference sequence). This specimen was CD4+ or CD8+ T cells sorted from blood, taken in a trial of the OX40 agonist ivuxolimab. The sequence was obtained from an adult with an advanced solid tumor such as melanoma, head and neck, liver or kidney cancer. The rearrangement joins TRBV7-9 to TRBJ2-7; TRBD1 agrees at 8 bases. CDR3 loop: CASSYSGQGDEQYF. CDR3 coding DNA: TGTGCCAGCAGCTATAGCGGACAGGGTGACGAGCAGTACTTC. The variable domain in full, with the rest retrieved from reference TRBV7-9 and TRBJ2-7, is DTGVSQNPRHKITKRGQNVTFRCDPISEHNRLYWYRQTLGQGPEFLTYFQNEAQLEKSRLLSDRFSAERPKGSFSTLEIQRTEQGDSAMYLCASSYSGQGDEQYFGPGTRLTVT.